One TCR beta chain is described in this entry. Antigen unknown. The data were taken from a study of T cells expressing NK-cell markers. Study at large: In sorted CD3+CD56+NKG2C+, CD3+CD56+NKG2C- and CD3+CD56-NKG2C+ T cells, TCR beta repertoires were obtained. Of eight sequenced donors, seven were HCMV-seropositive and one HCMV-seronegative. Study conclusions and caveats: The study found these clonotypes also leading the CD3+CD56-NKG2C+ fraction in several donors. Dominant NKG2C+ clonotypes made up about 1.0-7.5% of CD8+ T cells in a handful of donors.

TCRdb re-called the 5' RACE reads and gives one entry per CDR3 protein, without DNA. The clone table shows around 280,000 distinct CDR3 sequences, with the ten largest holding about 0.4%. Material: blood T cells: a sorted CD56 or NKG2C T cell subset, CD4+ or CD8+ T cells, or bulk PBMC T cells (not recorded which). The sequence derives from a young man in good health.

The CDR3 sequence: CASSYSRLGRDEQFF. The V gene is TRBV6-5, the J gene TRBJ2-1; the TRBD2 assignment by TCRdb is unverifiable without DNA. The CDR3 has 15 amino acids. Germline assignment: CDR1 MNHEY and CDR2 SVGAGI.